These 32 T cell receptor beta chains were sequenced from one sample in a study of blood T cells in healthy people across ages (dated by TCRdb to the mid-2010s). The method was 5' RACE. Sequencing was carried out with an Illumina HiSeq 2500. A second PCR of about 6 to 11 cycles was performed with a sample-barcoded 5' primer and a J-beta primer mix. Clones were called with MiXCR by TCRdb after fastp trimmed the public reads at Q25, and only in-frame beta chains were retained. Rows with one shared CDR3 protein collapse into an entry with the most common genes and DNA. The sample has hundreds of thousands of distinct CDR3 sequences on record, roughly 43% of them singletons. Roughly 13% of the sample is taken by the ten largest. What was sequenced was blood. The receptors here all came from a man aged 25-45 years in good health.

The rearrangement uses TRBV20-1 and TRBJ2-4, with TRBD1 identical over 7 bases. Looked up from germline, CDR1 is DFQATT and CDR2 is SNEGSKA (reference sequence). Trimming removed 6 bases from V and 8 bases from J; junction bases left unmatched: 13. The CDR3 length is 14 residues. This CDR3 reads CSASPLQGVDIQYF. The DNA of the CDR3 is TGCAGTGCGTCTCCGCTCCAGGGGGTAGACATTCAGTACTTC.

This clonotype came up many times. V is TRBV3-1 and J is TRBJ2-2, with 9 nucleotides matching TRBD1. The J segment lost 8 bases and the V segment lost 0 bases, leaving 10 bases of the junction unmatched. CDR3 length: 17 amino acids. Germline assignment: CDR1 LGHDT and CDR2 YNNKEL (reference sequence). CDR3 nucleotide sequence: TGTGCCAGCAGCCAAGATAATGGACAGGGGTTCGTTGGGGAGCTGTTTTTT. This gives the protein CASSQDNGQGFVGELFF. The whole variable domain, remainder taken from reference TRBV3-1 and TRBJ2-2, is DTAVSQTPKYLVTQMGNDKSIKCEQNLGHDTMYWYKQDSKKFLKIMFSYNNKELIINETVPNRFSPKSPDKAHLNLHINSLELGDSAVYFCASSQDNGQGFVGELFFGEGSRLTVL.

This sequence joins TRBV10-3 and TRBJ2-3; tentative D call: TRBD1 (5 bases). Germline V lookup: CDR1 ENHRY, CDR2 SYGVKD. V was pared by 2 bases and J by 0 bases, with 9 bases between. There are 15 residues in the CDR3. The CDR3 DNA reads as TGTGCCATCAGTGAGGCCAGGGCTAGCACAGATACGCAGTATTTT. It codes for CAISEARASTDTQYF.

The CDR3: CASSENRVWDEQYF. DNA of the CDR3: TGTGCCAGCAGCGAGAACAGGGTCTGGGACGAGCAGTACTTC. The chain recombines TRBV6-5 with TRBJ2-7; possible D gene TRBD1, 6 bases. CDR3 length: 14 residues. Trimming took 6 bases from V and 5 from J, leaving 17 bases between them. The germline V gene has CDR1 MNHEY and CDR2 SVGAGI.

This clonotype was recorded a few times. The rearrangement links TRBV5-4 to TRBJ2-1; D is perhaps TRBD2 (6 bases). From germline, CDR1 is SGHNT and CDR2 YYREEE (reference sequence). This CDR3 has 14 amino acids. Trimming removed 4 bases from V and 3 bases from J, with 11 bases in between. The CDR3 coding sequence is TGTGCCAGCAGCCCGGACTATGTCTACAATGAGCAGTTCTTC. Translated, it gives CASSPDYVYNEQFF.

This clonotype appeared a single time. The V gene is TRBV29-1, the J gene TRBJ1-5; no reliable D call. The ends were cut back, 4 bases at V and 5 bases at J, with 9 bases in the middle. The CDR3 totals 12 residues. CDR1 SQVTM and CDR2 ANQGSEA come from the germline V gene. The CDR3 DNA is TGCAGCGTTGGAGGTGGACATCAGCCCCAGCATTTT. Amino acids: CSVGGGHQPQHF.

For this clonotype: A much more abundant neighbour one base away suggests this may be a read error. This sequence joins TRBV4-2 and TRBJ1-4; the D gene is possibly TRBD1 (6 bases). This CDR3 has 15 amino acids. Germline V gives CDR1 LGHNA, CDR2 YNFKEQ. The CDR3 DNA follows: TGTGCCGGCAGCCACAACCGGGACAATAATGAAAAACTGTTTTTT. Its protein product is CAGSHNRDNNEKLFF.

The J gene is TRBJ1-4, the V gene TRBV12-3 or TRBV12-4; D is unresolved. The CDR3 contains 13 residues. V was clipped by 7 bases and J by 6 bases, with 12 bases between them. The CDR3 region is CASNKGGYEKLFF. The CDR3 DNA follows: TGTGCCAGCAACAAAGGCGGGTATGAAAAACTGTTTTTT.

The V and J genes are TRBV20-1 and TRBJ2-7, with a weak D call TRBD2 (5 bases). Germline-derived CDR1 and CDR2 are DFQATT and SNEGSKA (reference sequence). The CDR3 has 11 residues. Trimming left V 6 bases short and J 6 bases short, with 12 bases between. The CDR3 protein is CSAGAPGEQYF. For the CDR3, the DNA is TGCAGTGCGGGAGCCCCTGGCGAGCAGTACTTC.

This clonotype is a singleton in its sample. V gene TRBV7-9 combines with J gene TRBJ1-1; TRBD1 aligns across 7 bases. V was pared by 1 base and J by 10 bases, with 12 bases of the junction left unmatched. Germline assignment: CDR1 SEHNR and CDR2 FQNEAQ (reference sequence). CDR3 length: 15 residues. CDR3 sequence reads: CASSLDRQGGSRAFF. The CDR3 DNA reads as TGTGCCAGCAGCTTAGATAGGCAGGGGGGTTCTCGAGCTTTCTTT.

This clonotype was seen more than once but under ten times. This chain uses TRBV27 with TRBJ2-7, with TRBD1 identical over 7 bases. The CDR3 runs to 14 residues. Trimming at V came to 5 bases and at J to 4 bases, leaving 8 bases not matched to a gene. Per germline, CDR1 MNHEY and CDR2 SMNVEV (reference sequence). CDR3 protein: CASSERGPPYEQYF. The CDR3, as DNA: TGTGCCAGCAGTGAGAGGGGGCCACCGTACGAGCAGTACTTC.

The gene calls are TRBV20-1 and TRBJ2-1; TRBD2 agrees at 8 bases. Germline V gene lookup returns CDR1 DFQATT and CDR2 SNEGSKA (reference sequence). This CDR3 is 15 amino acids long. V gave up 5 bases and J gave up 2 bases; unmatched junction bases: 8. The CDR3 reads CSARAAGVPYNEQFF. The DNA of the CDR3 is TGCAGTGCTCGTGCAGCGGGGGTCCCCTACAATGAGCAGTTCTTC.

This clonotype was picked up a small number of times. The V call is TRBV25-1, the J call TRBJ1-5, with 8 positions matching TRBD1. The length of the CDR3 is 14 residues. Germline CDR1 MGHDK, CDR2 SYGVNS. With V trimmed by 4 bases and J by 5 bases, 4 bases remained unmatched. CDR3 in amino acids: CASSAPGGHQPQHF. The CDR3 DNA reads TGTGCCAGCAGTGCGCCAGGGGGCCATCAGCCCCAGCATTTT.

In its sample, this clonotype was seen a few times. This chain joins TRBV20-1 and TRBJ1-4; no clear D gene. The V and J ends lost 6 bases and 8 bases respectively, with 10 bases between them. In germline, CDR1 is DFQATT, CDR2 SNEGSKA (reference sequence). The CDR3 runs 11 residues. The CDR3 here is CSANIGEKLFF. The DNA for the CDR3 is TGCAGTGCAAACATTGGGGAAAAACTGTTTTTT.

The chain joins TRBV4-1 to TRBJ2-5; 11 bases are a match to TRBD1. Germline trimming cut 0 bases from V and 11 bases from J; bases unmatched to any gene: 20. This CDR3 comprises 19 residues. Germline V CDR1 and CDR2: MGHRA, YSYEKL. CDR3 bases: TGCGCCAGCAGCCAAGATCTTTTTAGGTCTGGACAGGGGGCGCGGGAGCAGTACTTC. Its translation is CASSQDLFRSGQGAREQYF.

This clonotype was counted ten times or more. V usage is TRBV4-1 and J usage is TRBJ1-3; D possibly corresponds to TRBD1 (6 bases). The germline V and J ends were trimmed by 0 bases and 0 bases, with 12 bases remaining between them. This CDR3 has 17 amino acids. Germline CDR1 reads MGHRA; CDR2 reads YSYEKL. CDR3 protein: CASSQDPRGGSGNTIYF. In DNA, the CDR3 is TGCGCCAGCAGCCAAGATCCCAGGGGAGGCTCTGGAAACACCATATATTTT.

This rearrangement joins TRBV3-1 to TRBJ1-1; D not certain. V lost 3 bases, J lost 0 bases, and 2 bases lay in between. This CDR3 contains 12 residues. Germline CDR1 LGHDT, CDR2 YNNKEL (reference sequence). Written as DNA, the CDR3 is TGTGCCAGCAGCCAGATGAACACTGAAGCTTTCTTT. Translated: CASSQMNTEAFF.

V is TRBV20-1 and J is TRBJ2-7; 10 bases line up with TRBD1. The CDR3 length is 16 residues. The V gene end was trimmed by 0 bases and the J gene end by 3 bases; junction bases not matched to a gene: 8. Germline V gives CDR1 DFQATT, CDR2 SNEGSKA (reference sequence). This chain's CDR3 is CSARDQVGQGFYEQYF. DNA of the CDR3: TGCAGTGCTAGAGATCAGGTGGGACAGGGGTTCTACGAGCAGTACTTC.

This chain uses TRBV20-1 with TRBJ2-3, with D unclear. Germline CDR1 DFQATT, CDR2 SNEGSKA (reference sequence). The CDR3 covers 11 residues. V was pared by 3 bases and J by 5 bases, with 6 bases between. CDR3 sequence reads: CSASQEDTQYF. The CDR3, as DNA: TGCAGTGCTAGTCAAGAAGATACGCAGTATTTT.

Turning to this clonotype: At one end, the junction sequence differs from germline, possibly due to a read error. The rearrangement links TRBV12-3 or TRBV12-4 to TRBJ1-2, with 7 bases identical to TRBD1. The length of the CDR3 is 14 residues. The DNA of the CDR3 is TGTGCCTGCAGTTTTAGTAGGGGGCCCTATGGCTACACCTTC. This encodes CACSFSRGPYGYTF.

The chain joins TRBV7-9 to TRBJ2-5, with 10 bases identical to TRBD2. CDR3 length: 17 amino acids. Germline V CDR1 and CDR2: SEHNR, FQNEAQ (reference sequence). The ends lost 5 bases at V and 1 base at J; junction bases unmatched: 10. The CDR3 region is CASSTRMERGGQETQYF. CDR3 DNA sequence: TGTGCCAGCAGCACGAGGATGGAGCGGGGGGGCCAAGAGACCCAGTACTTC.

V and J are TRBV27 and TRBJ2-4; 10 positions match TRBD2. Germline loops: CDR1 MNHEY, CDR2 SMNVEV (reference sequence). Trimming at V came to 3 bases and at J to 0 bases, leaving 2 bases not matched to a gene. CDR3 length: 16 amino acids. The CDR3 DNA reads as TGTGCCAGCAGTTTTAGCGGGGGGATAGCCAAAAACATTCAGTACTTC. Protein sequence: CASSFSGGIAKNIQYF.

The sample holds a few counts of this clonotype. The chain couples TRBV4-3 to TRBJ1-4, with D unclear. Between the trimmed V and J ends, which lost 0 bases and 5 bases, there was a span of 13 bases. This CDR3 comprises 16 residues. Germline CDR1 reads LGHNA; CDR2 reads YSLEER. CDR3 loop: CASSQDPESFNEKLFF. CDR3 DNA sequence: TGCGCCAGCAGCCAAGACCCGGAGTCTTTCAATGAAAAACTGTTTTTT.

CDR3 sequence: CASSLSGASGGSRTDTQYF. The CDR3 DNA reads TGCGCCAGCAGCTTGTCCGGCGCTAGCGGGGGCTCGCGCACAGATACGCAGTATTTT. The chain links TRBV5-1 to TRBJ2-3; the match to TRBD2 covers 10 bases. J gave up 1 base and V 1 base, and 12 bases lay outside the gene matches. The CDR3 extends over 19 amino acids. CDR1 is SGHRS, CDR2 YFSETQ, per germline.

The chain employs TRBV12-3 or TRBV12-4 and TRBJ2-7; D is tentatively TRBD1 or TRBD2 (5 bases each). V was pared by 5 bases and J by 2 bases, with 16 bases between. The CDR3 contains 15 residues. The CDR3 nucleotides are TGTGCCAGCAGTACCCGGGACGGAAGACCCTACGAGCAGTACTTC. The encoded protein is CASSTRDGRPYEQYF.

The chain couples TRBV2 to TRBJ1-4; D call uncertain. Germline V gives CDR1 SNHLY, CDR2 FYNNEI. V gave up 0 bases and J gave up 7 bases, with 9 bases separating them. The CDR3 extends over 14 amino acids. CDR3 region: CASSEAGKSEKLFF. The CDR3, as DNA: TGTGCCAGCAGTGAAGCAGGGAAATCTGAAAAACTGTTTTTT.

The CDR3 DNA reads as TGCAGTGCGAAAGAGGGAACGCAGTATTTT. It yields the protein CSAKEGTQYF. V and J are TRBV20-1 and TRBJ2-3; the D gene is possibly TRBD2 (5 bases). Germline values: CDR1 DFQATT, CDR2 SNEGSKA (reference sequence). V lost 6 bases and J lost 9, with 10 bases in between. The CDR3 extends over 10 amino acids.

The chain recombines TRBV29-1 with TRBJ2-3, with 12 nucleotides matching TRBD2. Germline V gene sequence: CDR1 SQVTM, CDR2 ANQGSEA. The CDR3 is made up of 14 amino acids. Trimming removed 6 bases from V and 2 bases from J; junction bases left unmatched: 3. The CDR3 region has the DNA TGCAGCGTGACTAGCGGGGGTCTCACAGATACGCAGTATTTT. This sequence encodes CSVTSGGLTDTQYF.

V usage is TRBV4-1 and J usage is TRBJ1-2, with TRBD1 as a possible D gene (6 bases). Germline V CDR1 and CDR2: MGHRA, YSYEKL. This CDR3 has 15 residues. The V and J ends lost 0 bases and 8 bases respectively, with 16 bases between them. The CDR3 loop is CASSQDGNRAKGYTF. The CDR3 DNA reads as TGCGCCAGCAGCCAAGATGGGAACAGGGCGAAGGGCTACACCTTC.

This rearrangement joins TRBV3-1 to TRBJ1-1; no definite D call. Germline-derived CDR1 and CDR2 are LGHDT and YNNKEL (reference sequence). Deletions cut 4 bases from V and 5 bases from J, with 14 bases between. The CDR3 length is 14 residues. The CDR3 here is CASSPQLGGTEAFF. The CDR3 DNA reads TGTGCCAGCAGCCCCCAACTGGGAGGGACTGAAGCTTTCTTT.

This clonotype appeared many times. This chain links TRBV15 with TRBJ2-1; D might be TRBD2 (5 bases). CDR1 and CDR2 from the germline V gene are LNHNV and YYDKDF (reference sequence). The CDR3 has 19 residues. The germline V and J ends were trimmed by 0 bases and 0 bases, with 18 bases remaining between them. The chain's CDR3 is CATSRDFSSGESSYNEQFF. CDR3 bases: TGTGCCACCAGCAGAGATTTTTCATCCGGGGAGAGCTCCTACAATGAGCAGTTCTTC.

The table lists this clonotype with a few counts. V gene TRBV4-1 combines with J gene TRBJ1-2, with D maybe TRBD1 (6 bases). The V and J ends lost 0 bases and 9 bases respectively, with 20 bases between them. The CDR3 sequence is 16 residues long. The germline gives CDR1 MGHRA, CDR2 YSYEKL. The CDR3: CASSQDGITGLYRYTF. The CDR3 coding sequence is TGCGCCAGCAGCCAAGATGGAATAACAGGGTTATATCGCTACACCTTC.